One T cell receptor beta chain is described in this entry. The source of the sample is a study of blood T cell repertoires in COVID-19. Turning to the study itself: Sources were T cells, B-cell-depleted T cells, or PBMCs; the material itself was cDNA or gDNA.

Trimming at V came to 2 bases and at J to 8 bases, leaving 12 bases not matched to a gene. This CDR3 region has 16 residues. CDR1 and CDR2 (germline): SGHNT, YYREEE (reference sequence). Authors' processing steps: Reference gene primer amplification gave estimated nucleated cell counts. Libraries were prepared by immunoSEQ multiplex PCR; TCRdb keeps only in-frame clonotypes and omits some of them. The V and J calls and the clone size are those of that table, but D and trimming were determined from the DNA. The sample holds under 350,000 clones, approximately 86% seen once. Participants spanned ages roughly 18 to 90 years and resided in 24 US areas. Categorization into cohorts depended on clinical history that participants reported.

The specimen was PBMCs or T cells enriched from blood (not recorded which). The clonotype originates from a woman aged 40 to 50 with acute COVID-19. The chain uses TRBV5-4 and TRBJ2-1; 8 nucleotides line up with TRBD2. CDR3 sequence: CASSFPGRALWDEQFF. CDR3 nucleotides: TGTGCCAGCAGCTTCCCCGGGAGGGCTCTCTGGGATGAGCAGTTCTTC.